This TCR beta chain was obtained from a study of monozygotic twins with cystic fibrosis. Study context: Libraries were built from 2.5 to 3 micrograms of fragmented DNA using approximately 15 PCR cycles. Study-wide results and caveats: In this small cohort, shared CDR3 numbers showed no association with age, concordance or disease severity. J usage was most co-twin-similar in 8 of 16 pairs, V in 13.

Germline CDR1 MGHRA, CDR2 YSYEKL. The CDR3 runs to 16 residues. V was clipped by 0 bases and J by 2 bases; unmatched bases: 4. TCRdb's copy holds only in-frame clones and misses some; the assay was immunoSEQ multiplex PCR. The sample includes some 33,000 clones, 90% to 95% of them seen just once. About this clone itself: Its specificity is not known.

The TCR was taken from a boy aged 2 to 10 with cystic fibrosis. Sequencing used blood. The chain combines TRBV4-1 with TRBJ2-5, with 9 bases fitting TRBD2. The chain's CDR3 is CASSQDWAGGQETQYF. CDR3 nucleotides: TGCGCCAGCAGCCAAGACTGGGCGGGGGGGCAAGAGACCCAGTACTTC.